Presented here are 3 T cell receptor beta chains from one specimen sequenced in a study of shared clonotypes between healthy human individuals. Profiled with immunoSEQ multiplex PCR; TCRdb holds only in-frame clones, not every one. The sample yields about 960,000 clones, over 60% seen once. The sequencing input was memory CD4+ T cells sorted from blood. This sample's subset: CD45RA-negative fraction. The receptors here all came from a man between 18 and 29 years old in good health.

J is TRBJ2-2 and V is TRBV5-6; 13 nucleotides match TRBD2. CDR1 SGHDT and CDR2 YYEEEE come from the germline V gene. This CDR3 is built from 16 residues. The V and J ends lost 4 bases and 6 bases, in that order; junction bases with no gene match: 6. The CDR3 loop is CASSIPGLAGSGELFF. The DNA of the CDR3 is TGTGCCAGCAGCATCCCGGGACTAGCGGGGTCCGGGGAGCTGTTTTTT.

V is TRBV7-9 and J is TRBJ2-3; D not resolved. Trimming removed 6 bases from V and 7 bases from J, with 8 bases in between. Germline values: CDR1 SEHNR, CDR2 FQNEAQ (reference sequence). The CDR3 covers 11 residues. CDR3 in amino acids: CASRGKYTQYF. CDR3 DNA: TGTGCCAGCAGGGGGAAATATACGCAGTATTTT.

The gene calls are TRBV9 and TRBJ1-5; TRBD1 agrees at 11 bases. J was trimmed by 9 bases and V by 0 bases; bases with no gene match: 5. Germline values: CDR1 SGDLS, CDR2 YYNGEE. CDR3 length: 15 amino acids. CDR3 amino acids: CASSVGTGGLGPQHF. The CDR3 bases are TGTGCCAGCAGCGTAGGGACAGGGGGCCTAGGGCCCCAGCATTTT.